The next 23 T cell receptor beta chains were all read from a single sample in a study of blood T cell repertoires in COVID-19. Assay: immunoSEQ multiplex PCR; the TCRdb copy retains only in-frame clones and omits some. The repertoire holds approximately 210,000 clones, with about nine tenths as singletons. Source material: peripheral blood. The receptors were sampled from a man aged 70-80 years with acute or convalescent COVID-19.

This clone has a handful of counts. This chain uses TRBV14 with TRBJ2-3; no definite D call. Trimming cost V 1 base and J 8 bases, with 4 bases left between them. The germline V gene has CDR1 SGHDN and CDR2 FVKESK. The CDR3 length is 11 residues. The DNA of the CDR3 is TGTGCCAGCAGCCAAGTCGGTACGCAGTATTTT. It yields the protein CASSQVGTQYF.

The J gene is TRBJ2-1, the V gene TRBV9; D gene ambiguous. Germline CDR1 and CDR2: SGDLS and YYNGEE. The V end was cut by 0 bases, the J end by 2 bases, with 9 bases between. CDR3 size: 15 residues. CDR3 coding DNA: TGTGCCAGCAGCGTAGCTTGGCAGGCCTACAATGAGCAGTTCTTC. Its protein is CASSVAWQAYNEQFF.

The chain recombines TRBV3-1 (or the pseudogene TRBV3-2) with TRBJ2-1; 10 bases align to TRBD2. Germline assignment: CDR1 LGHDT and CDR2 YNNKEL (reference sequence). This CDR3 is built from 15 residues. V gave up 4 bases and J gave up 4 bases; unmatched junction bases: 4. CDR3 amino acids: CASSRGLAEYNEQFF. CDR3 nucleotides: TGTGCCAGCAGCCGCGGACTAGCGGAATACAATGAGCAGTTCTTC.

In regard to this clone: The sample holds other DNA sequences that translate to the same CDR3. This sequence joins TRBV28 and TRBJ2-7; no definite D call. CDR3 size: 12 residues. Trimming stripped 1 base from V and 3 bases from J, with 4 bases between. Germline values: CDR1 MDHEN, CDR2 SYDVKM. The CDR3 is CASSLSGYEQYF. As DNA, the CDR3 is TGTGCCAGCAGTTTATCAGGCTACGAGCAGTACTTC.

The V gene is TRBV14, the J gene TRBJ2-5, with TRBD1 matching 7 bases. Trimming removed 6 bases from V and 4 bases from J; junction bases left unmatched: 11. From germline, CDR1 is SGHDN and CDR2 FVKESK. The CDR3 has 15 residues. For the CDR3, the DNA is TGTGCCAGCAGTCGAGAGAGGGACAGTGGAGAGACCCAGTACTTC. It specifies CASSRERDSGETQYF.

The rearrangement joins TRBV18 to TRBJ2-7, with unresolved D. Trimming took 2 bases from V and 5 from J, leaving 10 bases between them. CDR1 and CDR2 from the germline V gene are KGHSH and LQKENI. CDR3 length: 13 residues. In nucleotides, the CDR3 is TGTGCCAGCTCACCATCAGTTTCCAACGAGCAGTACTTC. Protein: CASSPSVSNEQYF.

For the CDR3, the DNA is TGCGCCAGCAGCCAAGGTCACGGGAGGAGCACAGATACGCAGTATTTT. Its translation is CASSQGHGRSTDTQYF. The rearrangement uses TRBV4-1 and TRBJ2-3; 7 bases are a match to TRBD2. J was trimmed by 0 bases and V by 1 base; bases with no gene match: 4. This CDR3 contains 16 residues. Germline values: CDR1 MGHRA, CDR2 YSYEKL.

CDR3 nucleotide sequence: TGTGCCAGCAGCTTGGCCTACAGGGCGGAAGATACGCAGTATTTT. Translating gives CASSLAYRAEDTQYF. V usage is TRBV5-4 and J usage is TRBJ2-3; maybe TRBD1 (6 bases). The CDR3 has 15 residues. Trimming pared 0 bases from V and 5 bases from J, leaving 13 bases between. CDR1 SGHNT and CDR2 YYREEE come from the germline V gene (reference sequence). Drawing the rest from reference TRBV5-4 and TRBJ2-3, the complete variable domain is ETGVTQSPTHLIKTRGQQVTLRCSSQSGHNTVSWYQQALGQGPQFIFQYYREEENGRGNFPPRFSGLQFPNYSSELNVNALELDDSALYLCASSLAYRAEDTQYFGPGTRLTVL.

The chain links TRBV20-1 to TRBJ2-1, with 9 bases lining up with TRBD2. The V and J ends lost 3 bases and 6 bases, in that order; junction bases with no gene match: 6. Germline V gene lookup returns CDR1 DFQATT and CDR2 SNEGSKA (reference sequence). This CDR3 is built from 14 residues. CDR3 sequence (DNA): TGCAGTGCTAGTACGCTAGCGGGAATCAATGAGCAGTTCTTC. Protein: CSASTLAGINEQFF.

This clone was detected many times. The chain carries TRBV5-1 and TRBJ1-6; perhaps TRBD1 as D (6 bases). Looked up from germline, CDR1 is SGHRS and CDR2 is YFSETQ. The CDR3 loop spans 15 amino acids. The ends were cut back, 5 bases at V and 6 bases at J, with 15 bases in the middle. The CDR3 DNA reads TGCGCCAGCAGGGGGGTCGGACAGTCTAATTCACCCCTCCACTTT. It yields the protein CASRGVGQSNSPLHF.

This clone was observed once. The junction departs from the called germline gene at one end, perhaps through a read error. V is TRBV5-1 and J is TRBJ2-1, with 10 bases matching TRBD1. The CDR3 length is 15 residues. Germline CDR1 is SGHRS and CDR2 is YFSETQ. The CDR3 is CASCLGTGDHNEQFF. The CDR3 DNA is TGCGCCAGCTGCTTAGGGACAGGGGATCATAATGAGCAGTTCTTC. The whole variable domain, filled in from reference TRBV5-1 and TRBJ2-1, reads KAGVTQTPRYLIKTRGQQVTLSCSPISGHRSVSWYQQTPGQGLQFLFEYFSETQRNKGNFPGRFSGRQFSNSRSEMNVSTLELGDSALYLCASCLGTGDHNEQFFGPGTRLTVL.

This chain connects TRBV7-9 to TRBJ2-7, with D possibly TRBD1 on 6 matching bases. CDR1 and CDR2 (germline): SEHNR, FQNEAQ (reference sequence). The length of the CDR3 is 18 residues. The ends were cut back, 2 bases at V and 3 bases at J, with 23 bases in the middle. DNA of the CDR3: TGTGCCAGCAGCTTATGCCGTTTGCCGGGACACCACATCTACGAGCAGTACTTC. Translating it yields CASSLCRLPGHHIYEQYF.

This chain connects TRBV7-2 to TRBJ2-6; D gene unclear. The germline V gene has CDR1 SGHTA and CDR2 FQGNSA. V lost 3 bases and J 3 bases, leaving 9 bases between the germline ends. The CDR3 has 15 amino acids. The DNA for the CDR3 is TGTGCCAGCAGCTTCTTCCAGGTTGGGGCCAACGTCCTGACTTTC. Its translation is CASSFFQVGANVLTF. The full variable domain, its missing parts supplied by reference TRBV7-2 and TRBJ2-6, is GAGVSQSPSNKVTEKGKDVELRCDPISGHTALYWYRQSLGQGLEFLIYFQGNSAPDKSGLPSDRFSAERTGGSVSTLTIQRTQQEDSAVYLCASSFFQVGANVLTFGAGSRLTVL.

For this clone: The junction departs from the called germline gene at one end, perhaps through a read error. The chain is built from TRBV25-1 and TRBJ2-1; D gene unclear. The CDR3 has 13 amino acids. CDR1 is MGHDK and CDR2 is SYGVNS in the germline V gene. The CDR3 DNA reads as TGTGCCAGCTCGACCTATTCGTACAGTGAGCAGTTCTTC. Translation: CASSTYSYSEQFF.

This sequence joins TRBV5-1 and TRBJ2-1, with D possibly being TRBD2 (6 bases). CDR3 length equals 14 residues. The germline V gene has CDR1 SGHRS and CDR2 YFSETQ. Trimming cost V 0 bases and J 11 bases, with 15 bases left between them. CDR3: CASSLAVASEQQFF. The CDR3, as DNA: TGCGCCAGCAGCTTGGCTGTGGCTAGCGAGCAGCAGTTCTTC.

The chain employs TRBV6-5 and TRBJ2-1; perhaps TRBD2 as D (6 bases). The V end was cut by 6 bases, the J end by 5 bases, with 17 bases between. From germline, CDR1 is MNHEY and CDR2 SVGAGI. The CDR3 is 15 amino acids. The CDR3 DNA is TGTGCCAGCAGCCCCCCGGGGCGGGGAGACAATGAGCAGTTCTTC. This translates into CASSPPGRGDNEQFF.

The CDR3 nucleotides read TGTGCCAGCAGCTTATGGGGACTGCCTACAAACGAGCAGTACTTC. This gives the protein CASSLWGLPTNEQYF. The V gene is TRBV7-6, the J gene TRBJ2-7; maybe TRBD2 (6 bases). The ends were cut back, 2 bases at V and 5 bases at J, with 16 bases in the middle. CDR3 size: 15 residues. CDR1 and CDR2 (germline): SGHVS, FNYEAQ. Drawing the rest from reference TRBV7-6 and TRBJ2-7, the complete variable domain is GAGVSQSPRYKVTKRGQDVALRCDPISGHVSLYWYRQALGQGPEFLTYFNYEAQQDKSGLPNDRFSAERPEGSISTLTIQRTEQRDSAMYRCASSLWGLPTNEQYFGPGTRLTVT.

CDR3 protein: CASSPGEGAAIIGGTQYF. As DNA, the CDR3 is TGCGCCAGCAGCCCTGGAGAGGGGGCGGCTATAATTGGTGGTACGCAGTATTTT. The V and J genes are TRBV5-1 and TRBJ2-3, with 7 bases matching TRBD1. The V gene's germline CDR1 is SGHRS and CDR2 YFSETQ. This CDR3 has 18 residues. V lost 4 bases to trimming and J lost 8 bases; unmatched junction nucleotides: 22.

This clone was observed once. The chain is built from TRBV19 and TRBJ1-4; D might be TRBD1 (5 bases). The CDR3 runs 15 residues. CDR1 is LNHDA and CDR2 is SQIVND in the germline V gene (reference sequence). Trimming stripped 2 bases from V and 6 bases from J, with 13 bases between. The CDR3: CASSISTAGDEKLFF. Here the CDR3 DNA reads TGTGCCAGTAGTATAAGCACAGCGGGGGATGAAAAACTGTTTTTT.

The chain is built from TRBV6-4 and TRBJ2-3; 9 bases are shared with TRBD1. With 6 bases clipped from V and 4 bases from J, the junction kept 5 bases outside the gene matches. Germline V gene sequence: CDR1 MRHNA, CDR2 SNTAGT. This CDR3 contains 14 residues. CDR3 sequence (DNA): TGTGCCAGCAGCGAGGGACAGGGTGCAGATACGCAGTATTTT. Translation: CASSEGQGADTQYF.

The V call is TRBV12-5, the J call TRBJ1-2; 9 bases align to TRBD1. CDR1 is LGHNT, CDR2 FRNRAP, per germline. V shed 4 bases and J 2 bases; nucleotides not matched to a gene: 8. The CDR3 consists of 16 residues. The CDR3 DNA reads TGTGCTAGTGGTTCGCCGACAGGGGGACTCAACTATGGCTACACCTTC. This encodes CASGSPTGGLNYGYTF.

V is TRBV4-1 and J is TRBJ2-7, with 10 bases identical to TRBD1. CDR3 length: 15 amino acids. Germline loops: CDR1 MGHRA, CDR2 YSYEKL. V lost 0 bases, J lost 3 bases, and 2 bases stayed unmatched. The CDR3, as DNA: TGCGCCAGCAGCCAAGATAGGACAGGGGGCTACGAGCAGTACTTC. It translates to CASSQDRTGGYEQYF.

Comments on this clone: Other DNA sequences in the same sample also yield this CDR3. The rearrangement uses TRBV7-9 and TRBJ2-1; no clear D gene. There are 13 residues in the CDR3. The germline V gene encodes CDR1 SEHNR and CDR2 FQNEAQ (reference sequence). V was shortened by 3 bases and J by 0 bases, with 3 bases between the two germline ends. For the CDR3, the DNA is TGTGCCAGCAGCTTGAGCTCCTACAATGAGCAGTTCTTC. Translating gives CASSLSSYNEQFF.